This TCR beta chain was retrieved from a study of identical twins. Findings and limits, study-wide: A lower insertion count was a feature of abundant cord blood beta clonotypes, with no such feature in memory repertoires. Twins shared beta out-of-frame sequences in excess, but this excess was weaker. A partial confounding effect on zero-insertion analyses could come from invariant MAIT and iNKT cells.

Germline V gene data show CDR1 as MNHEY and CDR2 as SMNVEV (reference sequence). There are 14 residues in the CDR3. After removal of 4 bases from V and 10 bases from J, the junction contained 7 bases not matched to a gene. Worth noting for this clonotype: Its antigen is not known.

A universal primer site was created by template switching, with the cDNA bearing unique molecular identifiers. TCRdb re-called the 5' RACE reads through MiXCR, storing one row per CDR3 protein. The table lists approximately 410,000 distinct CDR3 sequences, less than 20% of them singletons. This TCR was recovered from a man aged 50 to 59 in good health. The sample consisted of naive T cells sorted from blood. The chain joins TRBV27 to TRBJ1-6; 7 bases align to TRBD1. CDR3 bases: TGTGCCAGCAGTTCCGACAGGGCTCGATCACCCCTCCACTTT. This encodes CASSSDRARSPLHF.